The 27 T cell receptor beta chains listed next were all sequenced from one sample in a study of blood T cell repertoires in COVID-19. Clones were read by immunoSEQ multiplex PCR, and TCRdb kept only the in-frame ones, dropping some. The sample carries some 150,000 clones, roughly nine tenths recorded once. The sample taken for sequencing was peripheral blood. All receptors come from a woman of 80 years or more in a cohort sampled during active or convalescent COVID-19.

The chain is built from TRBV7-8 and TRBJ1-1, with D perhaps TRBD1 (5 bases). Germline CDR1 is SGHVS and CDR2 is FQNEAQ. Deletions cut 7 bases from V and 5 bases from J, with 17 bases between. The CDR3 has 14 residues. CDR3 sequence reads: CASTPVGPGTEAFF. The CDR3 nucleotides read TGTGCCAGCACCCCGGTGGGGCCTGGGACTGAAGCTTTCTTT.

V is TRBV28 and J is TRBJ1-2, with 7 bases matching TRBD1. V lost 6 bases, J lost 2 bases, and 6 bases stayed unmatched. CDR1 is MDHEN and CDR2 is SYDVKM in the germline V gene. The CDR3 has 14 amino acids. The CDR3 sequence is CASSRLTGNYGYTF. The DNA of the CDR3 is TGTGCCAGCAGCCGACTGACAGGGAACTATGGCTACACCTTC.

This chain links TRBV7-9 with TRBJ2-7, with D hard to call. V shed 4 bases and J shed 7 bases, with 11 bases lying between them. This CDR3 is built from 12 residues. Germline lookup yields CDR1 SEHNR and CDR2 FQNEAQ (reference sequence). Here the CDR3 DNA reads TGTGCCAGCAGCTCACCCCCAGGTGAGCAGTACGTC. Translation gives CASSSPPGEQYV.

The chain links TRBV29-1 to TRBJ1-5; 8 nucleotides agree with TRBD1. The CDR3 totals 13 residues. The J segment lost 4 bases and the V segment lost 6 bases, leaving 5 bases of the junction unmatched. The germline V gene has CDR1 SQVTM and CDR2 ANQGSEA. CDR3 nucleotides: TGCAGCGTCCGTGGACAGGGTAATCAGCCCCAGCATTTT. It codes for CSVRGQGNQPQHF.

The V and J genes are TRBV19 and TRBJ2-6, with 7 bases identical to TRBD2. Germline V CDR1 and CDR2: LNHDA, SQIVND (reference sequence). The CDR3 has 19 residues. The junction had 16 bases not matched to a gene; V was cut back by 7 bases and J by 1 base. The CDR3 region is CASNRGGTTSRSGANVLTF. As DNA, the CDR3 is TGTGCCAGTAATCGGGGAGGGACGACATCCAGGTCTGGGGCCAACGTCCTGACTTTC.

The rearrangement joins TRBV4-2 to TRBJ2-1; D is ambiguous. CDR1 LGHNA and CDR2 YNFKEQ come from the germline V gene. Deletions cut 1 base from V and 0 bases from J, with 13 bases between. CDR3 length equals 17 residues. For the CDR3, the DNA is TGTGCCAGCAGCCAAGTTCCGGGTTCGAGCTCCTACAATGAGCAGTTCTTC. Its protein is CASSQVPGSSSYNEQFF.

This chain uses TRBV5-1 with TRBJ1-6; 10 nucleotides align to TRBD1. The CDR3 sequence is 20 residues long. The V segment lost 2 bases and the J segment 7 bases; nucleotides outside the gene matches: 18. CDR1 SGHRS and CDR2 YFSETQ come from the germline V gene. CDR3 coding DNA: TGCGCCAGCAGCTTTTTTACCCGGACAGGGGGTCGGCAGCAGAATTCACCCCTCCACTTT. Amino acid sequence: CASSFFTRTGGRQQNSPLHF.

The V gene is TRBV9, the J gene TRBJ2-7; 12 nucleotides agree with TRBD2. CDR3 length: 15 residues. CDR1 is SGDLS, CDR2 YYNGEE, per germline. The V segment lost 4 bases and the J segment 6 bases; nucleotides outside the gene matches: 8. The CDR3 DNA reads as TGTGCCAGCAGCCCACTAGCGGGAGGAAGATGCGAGCAGTACGTC. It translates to CASSPLAGGRCEQYV.

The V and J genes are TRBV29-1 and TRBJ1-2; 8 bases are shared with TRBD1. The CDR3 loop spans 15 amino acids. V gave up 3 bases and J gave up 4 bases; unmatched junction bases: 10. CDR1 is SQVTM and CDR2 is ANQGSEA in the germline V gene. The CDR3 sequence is CSVDRGPGRTYGYTF. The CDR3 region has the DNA TGCAGCGTTGACAGGGGGCCGGGGAGAACCTATGGCTACACCTTC.

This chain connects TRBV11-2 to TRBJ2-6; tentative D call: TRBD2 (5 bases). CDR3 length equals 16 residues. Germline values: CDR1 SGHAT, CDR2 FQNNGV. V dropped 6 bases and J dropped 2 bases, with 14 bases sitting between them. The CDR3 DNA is TGTGCCAGCAGAGATAGGAGGCTCACTGGGGCCAACGTCCTGACTTTC. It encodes CASRDRRLTGANVLTF.

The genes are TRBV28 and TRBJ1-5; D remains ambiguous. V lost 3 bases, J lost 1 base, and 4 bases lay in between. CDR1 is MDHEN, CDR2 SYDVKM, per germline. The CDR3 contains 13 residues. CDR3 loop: CASSLRSNQPQHF. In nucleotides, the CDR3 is TGTGCCAGCAGTTTGCGGAGCAATCAGCCCCAGCATTTT.

The CDR3: CASSRESYNEQFF. The CDR3 nucleotides read TGTGCCAGTAGCCGGGAATCCTACAATGAGCAGTTCTTC. This rearrangement joins TRBV19 to TRBJ2-1, with D tentatively TRBD2 (5 bases). Germline CDR1 and CDR2: LNHDA and SQIVND (reference sequence). This CDR3 region has 13 residues. With 6 bases removed from V and 1 base from J, the gap between germline ends came to 7 bases. Full variable domain (remainder filled in from reference TRBV19 and TRBJ2-1): DGGITQSPKYLFRKEGQNVTLSCEQNLNHDAMYWYRQDPGQGLRLIYYSQIVNDFQKGDIAEGYSVSREKKESFPLTVTSAQKNPTAFYLCASSRESYNEQFFGPGTRLTVL.

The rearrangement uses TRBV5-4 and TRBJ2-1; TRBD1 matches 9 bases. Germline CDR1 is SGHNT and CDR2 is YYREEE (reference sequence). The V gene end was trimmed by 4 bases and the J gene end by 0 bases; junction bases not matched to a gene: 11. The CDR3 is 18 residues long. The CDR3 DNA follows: TGTGCCAGCAGCCCCGGGACAGGGAGTGGGAGCTCCTACAATGAGCAGTTCTTC. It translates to CASSPGTGSGSSYNEQFF.

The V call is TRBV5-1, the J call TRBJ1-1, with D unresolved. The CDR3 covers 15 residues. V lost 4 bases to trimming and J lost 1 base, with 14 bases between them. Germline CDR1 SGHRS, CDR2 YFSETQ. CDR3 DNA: TGCGCCAGCAGCGGACGCGGGTTTGAGAACACTGAAGCTTTCTTT. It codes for CASSGRGFENTEAFF.

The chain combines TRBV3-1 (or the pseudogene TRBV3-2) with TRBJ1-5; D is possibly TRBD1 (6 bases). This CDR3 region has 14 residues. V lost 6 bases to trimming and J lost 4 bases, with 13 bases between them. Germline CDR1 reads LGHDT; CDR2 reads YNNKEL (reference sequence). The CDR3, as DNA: TGTGCCAGCAGGGATACAGGGAGTAATCAGCCCCAGCATTTT. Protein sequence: CASRDTGSNQPQHF.

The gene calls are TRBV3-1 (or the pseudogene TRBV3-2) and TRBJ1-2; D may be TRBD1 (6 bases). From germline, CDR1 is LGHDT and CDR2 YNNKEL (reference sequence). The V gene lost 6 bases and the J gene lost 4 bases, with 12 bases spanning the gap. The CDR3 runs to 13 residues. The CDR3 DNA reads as TGTGCCAGCAGTCAAACAGGGCTCTATGGCTACACCTTC. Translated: CASSQTGLYGYTF.

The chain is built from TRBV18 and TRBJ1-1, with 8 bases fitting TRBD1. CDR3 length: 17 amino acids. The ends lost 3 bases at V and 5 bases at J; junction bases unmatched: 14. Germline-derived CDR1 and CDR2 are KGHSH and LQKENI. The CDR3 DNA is TGTGCCAGCTCACCCCTCCTCAATGGACAGGGTCGGACTGAAGCTTTCTTT. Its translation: CASSPLLNGQGRTEAFF.

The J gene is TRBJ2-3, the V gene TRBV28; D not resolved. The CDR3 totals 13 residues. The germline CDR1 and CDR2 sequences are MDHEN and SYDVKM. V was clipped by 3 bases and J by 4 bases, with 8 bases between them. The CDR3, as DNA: TGTGCCAGCAGTTTGGGTGGGCCAGATACGCAGTATTTT. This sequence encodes CASSLGGPDTQYF.

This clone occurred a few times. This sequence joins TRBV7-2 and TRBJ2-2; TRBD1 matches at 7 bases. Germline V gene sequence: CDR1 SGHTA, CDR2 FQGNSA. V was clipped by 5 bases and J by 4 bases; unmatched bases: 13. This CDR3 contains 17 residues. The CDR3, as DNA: TGTGCCAGCAGCCCAGCCGGGTCAGGGGGTCTCACCGGGGAGCTGTTTTTT. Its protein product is CASSPAGSGGLTGELFF.

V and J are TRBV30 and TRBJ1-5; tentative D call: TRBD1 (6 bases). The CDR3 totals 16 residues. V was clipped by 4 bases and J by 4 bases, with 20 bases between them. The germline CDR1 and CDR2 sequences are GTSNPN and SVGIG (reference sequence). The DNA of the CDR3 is TGTGCCTGGAAAGAAAAAGGGAGGGGGAAGAATCAGCCCCAGCATTTT. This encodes CAWKEKGRGKNQPQHF. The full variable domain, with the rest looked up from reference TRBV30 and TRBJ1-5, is SQTIHQWPATLVQPVGSPLSLECTVEGTSNPNLYWYRQAAGRGLQLLFYSVGIGQISSEVPQNLSASRPQDRQFILSSKKLLLSDSGFYLCAWKEKGRGKNQPQHFGDGTRLSIL.

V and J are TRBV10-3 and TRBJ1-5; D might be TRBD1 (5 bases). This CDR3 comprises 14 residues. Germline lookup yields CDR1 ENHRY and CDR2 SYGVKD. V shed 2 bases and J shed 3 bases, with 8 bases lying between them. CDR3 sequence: CAISEDRLNQPQHF. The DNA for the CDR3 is TGTGCCATCAGTGAGGACAGACTCAATCAGCCCCAGCATTTT.

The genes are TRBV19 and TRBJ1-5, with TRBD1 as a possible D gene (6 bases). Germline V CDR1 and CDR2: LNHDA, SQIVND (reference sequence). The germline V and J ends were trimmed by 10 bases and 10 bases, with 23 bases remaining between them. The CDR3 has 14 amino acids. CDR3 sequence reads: CAISGGDKTPPQHF. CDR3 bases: TGTGCCATCTCGGGAGGGGACAAGACCCCCCCCCAGCATTTT.

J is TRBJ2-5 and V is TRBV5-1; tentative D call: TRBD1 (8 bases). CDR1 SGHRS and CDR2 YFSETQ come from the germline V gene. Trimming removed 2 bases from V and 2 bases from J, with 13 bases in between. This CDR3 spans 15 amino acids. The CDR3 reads CASSLQGGKQETQYF. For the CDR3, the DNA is TGCGCCAGCAGCTTACAGGGGGGGAAACAAGAGACCCAGTACTTC.

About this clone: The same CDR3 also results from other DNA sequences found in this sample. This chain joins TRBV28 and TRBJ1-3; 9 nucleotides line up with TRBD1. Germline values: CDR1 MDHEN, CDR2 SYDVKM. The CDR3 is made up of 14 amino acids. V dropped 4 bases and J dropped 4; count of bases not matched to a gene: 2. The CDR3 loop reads CASSSGQGGNTIYF. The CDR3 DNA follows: TGTGCCAGCAGTTCAGGACAGGGGGGAAACACCATATATTTT.

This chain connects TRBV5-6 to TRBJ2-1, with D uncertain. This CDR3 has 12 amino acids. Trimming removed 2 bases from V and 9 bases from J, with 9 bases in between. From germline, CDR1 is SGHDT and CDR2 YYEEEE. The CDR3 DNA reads TGTGCCAGCAGCTTCTTGACGGGTGAGCAGTTCTTC. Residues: CASSFLTGEQFF.

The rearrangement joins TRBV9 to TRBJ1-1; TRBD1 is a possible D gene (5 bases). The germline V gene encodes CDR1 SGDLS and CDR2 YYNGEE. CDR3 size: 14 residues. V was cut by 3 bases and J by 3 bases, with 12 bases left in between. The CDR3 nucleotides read TGTGCCAGCAGCGAACAGGTCAGGGACACTGAAGCTTTCTTT. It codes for CASSEQVRDTEAFF.

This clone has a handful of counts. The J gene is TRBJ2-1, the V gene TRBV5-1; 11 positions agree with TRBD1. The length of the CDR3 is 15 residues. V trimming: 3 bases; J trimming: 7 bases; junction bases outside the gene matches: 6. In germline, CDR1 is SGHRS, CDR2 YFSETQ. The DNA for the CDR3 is TGCGCCAGCAGCTCTTGGACAGGGGGCGTGAATGAGCAGTTCTTC. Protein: CASSSWTGGVNEQFF.